A single sample is the source of the 28 T cell receptor beta chains below, sequenced in a study of naive and memory T cell subsets. These receptors lack a known antigen. An equimolar mix of two oligonucleotides served as the beta constant-region primer for TRBC1 and TRBC2. Ligated cDNA was amplified by four rounds of PCR with nested alpha and beta constant-region primers and SP2. In TCRdb, the UMI-ligation and nested PCR reads were re-called with MiXCR into one record per CDR3 protein. This table holds fewer than 150,000 distinct CDR3 sequences, more than 15% found once. Study-level results: A few larger clonotypes appeared in naive repertoires, especially CD8, possibly memory cells re-expressing CD45RA.

The sample consisted of naive CD8+ T cells from blood. Every receptor here comes from a human donor in good health.

The rearrangement links TRBV6-5 to TRBJ1-2, with TRBD1 identical over 10 bases. CDR3 length equals 15 residues. With V trimmed by 0 bases and J by 3 bases, 1 base remained unmatched. CDR1 is MNHEY, CDR2 SVGAGI, per germline. CDR3 sequence (DNA): TGTGCCAGCAGTTACTCGGGACAGGGGCACTATGGCTACACCTTC. This translates into CASSYSGQGHYGYTF.

This clonotype was seen a handful of times. CDR3 bases: TGTGCCAGCAGACCTCGTGGGGGTTACTATCAGCCCCAGCATTTT. Its translation: CASRPRGGYYQPQHF. The chain is built from TRBV2 and TRBJ1-5, with a possible D match to TRBD1 (5 bases). This CDR3 spans 15 amino acids. CDR1 is SNHLY, CDR2 FYNNEI, per germline. V was shortened by 6 bases and J by 5 bases, with 17 bases between the two germline ends.

The chain uses TRBV20-1 and TRBJ2-1; 10 nucleotides match TRBD2. The germline V gene has CDR1 DFQATT and CDR2 SNEGSKA (reference sequence). This CDR3 spans 14 amino acids. Losses at the gene ends were 5 bases for V and 7 bases for J; bases not matched to a gene: 8. The CDR3 coding sequence is TGCAGTGCTCCCCGAGCGGGAGGGGAAAATGAGCAGTTCTTC. Its protein product is CSAPRAGGENEQFF.

The chain recombines TRBV28 with TRBJ2-1; 9 bases align to TRBD2. The CDR3 sequence is 19 residues long. The ends lost 2 bases at V and 0 bases at J; junction bases unmatched: 11. Germline-derived CDR1 and CDR2 are MDHEN and SYDVKM. This CDR3 reads CASSLQTVTSGFSYNEQFF. The CDR3, as DNA: TGTGCCAGCAGTTTACAGACGGTAACTAGCGGGTTCTCCTACAATGAGCAGTTCTTC.

There are many counts of this clonotype. The J gene is TRBJ2-1, the V gene TRBV28; no firm D call. The CDR3 is made up of 12 amino acids. V lost 2 bases and J 10 bases, leaving 9 bases between the germline ends. Germline CDR1 MDHEN, CDR2 SYDVKM. The CDR3 region has the DNA TGTGCCAGCAGTTTAGGGGATCGCGAGCAGTTCTTC. This sequence encodes CASSLGDREQFF.

This rearrangement joins TRBV9 to TRBJ2-7; D is possibly TRBD2 (6 bases). Per the germline V gene, CDR1 is SGDLS and CDR2 is YYNGEE. The CDR3 contains 14 residues. The V gene lost 0 bases and the J gene lost 4 bases, with 11 bases spanning the gap. Here the CDR3 reads CASSVDGRVYEQYF. The CDR3 DNA follows: TGTGCCAGCAGCGTAGACGGGAGAGTATACGAGCAGTACTTC.

This clonotype was detected only a few times. V gene TRBV12-3 or TRBV12-4 combines with J gene TRBJ2-5; D may be TRBD1 or TRBD2 (6 bases each). There are 15 residues in the CDR3. V was cut by 2 bases and J by 4 bases, with 14 bases left in between. The CDR3 region is CASSLLGGGPETQYF. The CDR3, as DNA: TGTGCCAGCAGTTTATTGGGGGGCGGCCCAGAGACCCAGTACTTC.

The V and J genes are TRBV6-2 or TRBV6-3 and TRBJ2-3; 11 nucleotides agree with TRBD2. The CDR3 totals 15 residues. With 4 bases clipped from V and 1 base from J, the junction kept 1 base outside the gene matches. Germline-derived CDR1 and CDR2 are MNHEY and SVGEGT. As DNA, the CDR3 is TGTGCCAGCAGTTGGGGACTAGCGGGCACAGATACGCAGTATTTT. The encoded protein is CASSWGLAGTDTQYF.

The chain employs TRBV15 and TRBJ2-3; D not certain. The germline CDR1 and CDR2 sequences are LNHNV and YYDKDF (reference sequence). The germline V and J ends were trimmed by 0 bases and 3 bases, with 10 bases remaining between them. This CDR3 spans 15 amino acids. CDR3 amino acids: CATSREGIWTDTQYF. CDR3 nucleotides: TGTGCCACCAGCAGAGAGGGGATCTGGACAGATACGCAGTATTTT.

This clonotype occurred many times. The rearrangement uses TRBV28 and TRBJ2-7; D is uncertain. CDR3 size: 14 residues. The V end was cut by 2 bases, the J end by 3 bases, with 11 bases between. Germline-derived CDR1 and CDR2 are MDHEN and SYDVKM. In nucleotides, the CDR3 is TGTGCCAGCAGTTTACAGGACCGCATCTACGAGCAGTACTTC. Its translation is CASSLQDRIYEQYF. Full variable domain (remainder filled in from reference TRBV28 and TRBJ2-7): DVKVTQSSRYLVKRTGEKVFLECVQDMDHENMFWYRQDPGLGLRLIYFSYDVKMKEKGDIPEGYSVSREKKERFSLILESASTNQTSMYLCASSLQDRIYEQYFGPGTRLTVT.

The rearrangement joins TRBV12-3 or TRBV12-4 to TRBJ2-3; no clear D gene. The V end was cut by 6 bases, the J end by 3 bases, with 10 bases between. CDR3 length: 13 amino acids. CDR3 sequence: CASSSTATDTQYF. The DNA for the CDR3 is TGTGCCAGCAGCTCGACGGCAACAGATACGCAGTATTTT.

The chain uses TRBV28 and TRBJ2-3; 7 bases are shared with TRBD1. Germline CDR1 reads MDHEN; CDR2 reads SYDVKM. V dropped 6 bases and J dropped 0; count of bases not matched to a gene: 9. The CDR3 is made up of 16 amino acids. The CDR3 loop reads CASSPTGEPSTDTQYF. CDR3 in DNA: TGTGCCAGCAGCCCAACAGGGGAACCTAGCACAGATACGCAGTATTTT.

This clonotype was recorded a few times. The chain combines TRBV7-9 with TRBJ1-5, with 8 bases matching TRBD1. Trimming at V came to 2 bases and at J to 3 bases, leaving 12 bases not matched to a gene. CDR1 SEHNR and CDR2 FQNEAQ come from the germline V gene (reference sequence). The CDR3 is 18 amino acids. CDR3 in DNA: TGTGCCAGCAGCTTATCAGGGGGCTTTATAGACGCCAATCAGCCCCAGCATTTT. Its translation is CASSLSGGFIDANQPQHF. The entire variable domain, with the rest obtained from reference TRBV7-9 and TRBJ1-5, is as follows: DTGVSQNPRHKITKRGQNVTFRCDPISEHNRLYWYRQTLGQGPEFLTYFQNEAQLEKSRLLSDRFSAERPKGSFSTLEIQRTEQGDSAMYLCASSLSGGFIDANQPQHFGDGTRLSIL.

The rearrangement uses TRBV19 and TRBJ1-6; the D is unclear. Germline V lookup: CDR1 LNHDA, CDR2 SQIVND (reference sequence). CDR3 length equals 16 residues. V was cut by 7 bases and J by 0 bases, with 13 bases left in between. The CDR3 loop is CASTWTVSSYNSPLHF. The CDR3 DNA follows: TGTGCCAGTACGTGGACGGTCAGCTCCTATAATTCACCCCTCCACTTT.

The chain is built from TRBV13 and TRBJ2-7; D remains unclear. This CDR3 contains 14 residues. Germline CDR1 PRHDT, CDR2 FYEKMQ (reference sequence). V was clipped by 3 bases and J by 5 bases, with 14 bases between them. The CDR3 here is CASSFRMDWNEQYF. CDR3 DNA: TGTGCCAGCAGCTTCAGGATGGATTGGAACGAGCAGTACTTC.

The rearrangement links TRBV12-3 or TRBV12-4 to TRBJ2-1, with TRBD2 matching 11 bases. The length of the CDR3 is 15 residues. V lost 6 bases, J lost 9 bases, and 10 bases stayed unmatched. CDR3 nucleotide sequence: TGTGCCAGCAGCCCCGTGGTAGCGGGAGGGGGTGAGCAGTTCTTC. This encodes CASSPVVAGGGEQFF.

This clonotype has a handful of counts. The rearrangement joins TRBV5-6 to TRBJ2-7, with no clear D. The CDR3 has 16 amino acids. Trimming took 0 bases from V and 2 from J, leaving 15 bases between them. Germline V gene data show CDR1 as SGHDT and CDR2 as YYEEEE. The CDR3 DNA reads TGTGCCAGCAGCTTGGAACCCCAAGGGATTGCCTACGAGCAGTACTTC. This translates into CASSLEPQGIAYEQYF.

This clonotype was seen a handful of times. The J gene is TRBJ2-7, the V gene TRBV29-1, with 11 bases that match TRBD1. V dropped 0 bases and J dropped 5; count of bases not matched to a gene: 3. Germline V lookup: CDR1 SQVTM, CDR2 ANQGSEA. There are 14 residues in the CDR3. CDR3 amino acids: CSVEDQGQGDEQYF. The CDR3 DNA is TGCAGCGTTGAAGATCAGGGACAGGGGGACGAGCAGTACTTC.

This rearrangement joins TRBV29-1 to TRBJ2-3; D might be TRBD1 (6 bases). Germline lookup yields CDR1 SQVTM and CDR2 ANQGSEA. V lost 1 base and J lost 5, with 22 bases in between. The CDR3 extends over 17 amino acids. CDR3 sequence reads: CSVEGLPDSRAGDTQYF. DNA of the CDR3: TGCAGCGTTGAAGGCCTCCCGGACAGCCGGGCAGGAGATACGCAGTATTTT.

The chain combines TRBV6-6 with TRBJ2-3; 15 bases are a match to TRBD2. The CDR3 is 16 amino acids. Per the germline V gene, CDR1 is MNHNY and CDR2 is SVGAGI (reference sequence). With 6 bases clipped from V and 7 bases from J, the junction kept 8 bases outside the gene matches. CDR3 sequence: CASRDGTSGRKYTQYF. CDR3 in DNA: TGTGCCAGCAGAGACGGGACTAGCGGGAGGAAATATACGCAGTATTTT.

The chain couples TRBV15 to TRBJ2-1; D unclear. Trimming removed 1 base from V and 7 bases from J, with 11 bases in between. CDR1 is LNHNV and CDR2 is YYDKDF in the germline V gene (reference sequence). The CDR3 loop spans 14 amino acids. The CDR3 DNA reads as TGTGCCACCAGCAGAGGGGGTAACTGGAATGAGCAGTTCTTC. It is translated as CATSRGGNWNEQFF. Full variable domain (remainder filled in from reference TRBV15 and TRBJ2-1): DAMVIQNPRYQVTQFGKPVTLSCSQTLNHNVMYWYQQKSSQAPKLLFHYYDKDFNNEADTPDNFQSRRPNTSFCFLDIRSPGLGDTAMYLCATSRGGNWNEQFFGPGTRLTVL.

In its sample, this clonotype was seen many times. V usage is TRBV9 and J usage is TRBJ1-5, with D hard to call. V was trimmed by 2 bases and J by 7 bases, leaving 13 bases between them. The CDR3 length is 14 residues. Germline values: CDR1 SGDLS, CDR2 YYNGEE. In DNA form, the CDR3 reads TGTGCCAGCAGCGTGTCCGGGTCTGGGCAGCCCCAGCATTTT. The encoded protein is CASSVSGSGQPQHF.

In its sample, this clonotype was seen many times. The J gene is TRBJ1-1, the V gene TRBV7-9; tentatively, D is TRBD1 (5 bases). The germline V gene encodes CDR1 SEHNR and CDR2 FQNEAQ (reference sequence). Trimming left V 3 bases short and J 3 bases short, with 11 bases between. The CDR3 length is 14 residues. CDR3 nucleotide sequence: TGTGCCAGCAGCTTGGGGCAGGGCTACACTGAAGCTTTCTTT. This translates into CASSLGQGYTEAFF.

The gene calls are TRBV5-5 and TRBJ2-7; no clear D. Germline CDR1 reads SGHKS; CDR2 reads YYEKEE (reference sequence). This CDR3 has 14 amino acids. Trimming shortened V by 2 bases and J by 4 bases, and 13 bases separated the two germline ends. CDR3 in amino acids: CASSFYLAAYEQYF. In DNA form, the CDR3 reads TGTGCCAGCAGCTTTTACTTGGCAGCTTACGAGCAGTACTTC.

This chain links TRBV28 with TRBJ2-7; D is undetermined. The CDR3 is 13 residues long. Looked up from germline, CDR1 is MDHEN and CDR2 is SYDVKM. The V gene lost 3 bases and the J gene lost 4 bases, with 10 bases spanning the gap. CDR3 region: CASSFNLKYEQYF. As DNA, the CDR3 is TGTGCCAGCAGTTTTAATTTAAAATACGAGCAGTACTTC.

V usage is TRBV7-9 and J usage is TRBJ1-1; maybe TRBD1 (5 bases). V lost 4 bases and J lost 9, with 15 bases in between. Germline assignment: CDR1 SEHNR and CDR2 FQNEAQ (reference sequence). This CDR3 is built from 13 residues. CDR3 DNA: TGTGCCAGCAGCTATATAGGGACGGCACAAGCTTTCTTT. It encodes CASSYIGTAQAFF.

This clonotype was recorded a few times. This chain joins TRBV7-2 and TRBJ1-2, with D unclear. The V gene lost 5 bases and the J gene lost 1 base, with 14 bases spanning the gap. The germline V gene has CDR1 SGHTA and CDR2 FQGNSA. The CDR3 consists of 15 residues. Here the CDR3 reads CASSPLDWVNYGYTF. The CDR3, as DNA: TGTGCCAGCAGCCCACTCGATTGGGTTAACTATGGCTACACCTTC. Combining the CDR3 with reference TRBV7-2 and TRBJ1-2 gives the whole variable domain GAGVSQSPSNKVTEKGKDVELRCDPISGHTALYWYRQSLGQGLEFLIYFQGNSAPDKSGLPSDRFSAERTGGSVSTLTIQRTQQEDSAVYLCASSPLDWVNYGYTFGSGTRLTVV.

This clonotype showed up just a few times. CDR3 coding DNA: TGTGCCAGCAGGGAACCGGGCCCCTACGAGCAGTACTTC. Translated, it gives CASREPGPYEQYF. The J gene is TRBJ2-7, the V gene TRBV28; D is uncertain. V shed 6 bases and J shed 2 bases, with 11 bases lying between them. The germline V gene encodes CDR1 MDHEN and CDR2 SYDVKM. CDR3 size: 13 residues.